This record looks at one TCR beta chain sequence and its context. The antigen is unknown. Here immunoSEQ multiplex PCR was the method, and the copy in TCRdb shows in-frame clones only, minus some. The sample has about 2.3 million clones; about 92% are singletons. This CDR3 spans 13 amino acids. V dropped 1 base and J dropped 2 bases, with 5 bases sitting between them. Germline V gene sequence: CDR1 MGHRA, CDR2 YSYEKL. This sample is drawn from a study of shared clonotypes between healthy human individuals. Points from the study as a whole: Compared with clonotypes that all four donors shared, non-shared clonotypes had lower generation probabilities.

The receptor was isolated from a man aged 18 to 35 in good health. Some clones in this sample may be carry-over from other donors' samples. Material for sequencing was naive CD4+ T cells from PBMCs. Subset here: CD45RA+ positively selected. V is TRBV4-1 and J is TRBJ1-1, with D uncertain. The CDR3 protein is CASSQAFNTEAFF. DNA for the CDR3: TGCGCCAGCAGCCAAGCTTTTAACACTGAAGCTTTCTTT.